This T cell receptor (beta chain) was documented in a study of identical twins. The CDR3 runs 13 residues. V lost 10 bases and J lost 8, with 18 bases in between. The germline CDR1 and CDR2 sequences are MNHEY and SVGEGT. MiXCR was run by TCRdb on the 5' RACE reads, yielding one entry per CDR3 protein. The sample contains roughly 540,000 distinct CDR3 sequences, 20% to 25% of which appear only once. In addition, the sample was reused for a study of T cells expressing NK-cell markers.

Input material: CD4+ T cells sorted from blood. This clonotype originated in a young woman in good health. The chain employs TRBV6-2 or TRBV6-3 and TRBJ2-1, with D tentatively TRBD1 (7 bases). The CDR3 DNA is TGTGCCATTAGGGGGCGGGGTAGCCATGAGCAGTTCTTC. Protein sequence: CAIRGRGSHEQFF.